Listed below are T cell receptor beta chains from one sample, sequenced in a study of CD8 T cells in Susac syndrome. TCRdb reprocessed the immunoSEQ multiplex PCR reads via MiXCR and lists one record per CDR3 protein. In the table there are 150,000 to 200,000 distinct CDR3 sequences, approximately 94% of which are singletons. Sequencing was carried out using CD4+ T cells from PBMCs. These receptors all stem from a human donor with multiple sclerosis. CDR3s include the opening cysteine and the closing phenylalanine or tryptophan. D genes are given only for firm matches. Rows give clone size only sometimes, using once, few, many, or a class for an expanded clone.

D,size,V,J,DNA,CDR3
NA,NA,TRBV7-3,TRBJ2-5,TGTGCCAGCAGTTTAGAAGTCCCCCACCAAGAGACCCAGTACTTC,CASSLEVPHQETQYF
NA,NA,TRBV20-1,TRBJ2-3,TGCAGTGTGGTAATCACAGATACGCAGTATTTT,CSVVITDTQYF
NA,NA,TRBV6-1,TRBJ1-2,TGTGCCAGCAGTCCGCTGCGGGGGACAAAAAACTATGGCTACACCTTC,CASSPLRGTKNYGYTF
NA,NA,TRBV19,TRBJ1-2,TGTGCCAGTAGTCGCCAAGCCGTCTCATATGGCTACACCTTC,CASSRQAVSYGYTF
TRBD1,once,TRBV29-1,TRBJ2-5,TGCAGCGTTCAACGGACAGGGAGGCCCGAGACCCAGTACTTC,CSVQRTGRPETQYF
NA,NA,TRBV28,TRBJ1-5,TGTGCCAGCAGTTTATGGGGGGAGGTACAGCCCCAGCATTTT,CASSLWGEVQPQHF
NA,NA,TRBV20-1,TRBJ2-7,TGCAGTGCTGCTGGATATTACTCCTACGAGCAGTACTTC,CSAAGYYSYEQYF
NA,NA,TRBV5-6,TRBJ1-4,TGTGCCAGCAGGTTTGGGGTCGGCGAGGAAAAACTGTTTTTT,CASRFGVGEEKLFF
TRBD1,NA,TRBV4-3,TRBJ1-6,TGCGCCAGCAGCCAAGTGCAGGGGGGTAATTCACCCCTCCACTTT,CASSQVQGGNSPLHF
NA,NA,TRBV6-6,TRBJ1-1,TGTGCCAGCAACTTTAGGGGTGAGGGAACTGAAGCTTTCTTT,CASNFRGEGTEAFF
NA,NA,TRBV20-1,TRBJ2-5,TGCAGTGCCCAAAGCGAAACCCAGTACTTC,CSAQSETQYF
NA,NA,TRBV30,TRBJ1-3,TGTGCCTGGAAGGCACACGGGGGCTCTGGAAACACCATATATTTT,CAWKAHGGSGNTIYF
NA,once,TRBV29-1,TRBJ1-1,TGCAGCGTAGAGCTCCCGGATGCTTTCTTT,CSVELPDAFF
NA,NA,TRBV29-1,TRBJ1-2,TGCAGCGTTGAGTTGCAGGGCGATTTCTATGGCTACACCTTC,CSVELQGDFYGYTF
TRBD1,NA,TRBV7-9,TRBJ1-1,TGTGCCAGCGGCTCGGGACAGGGGTTGAGTGAAGCTTTCTTT,CASGSGQGLSEAFF
NA,once,TRBV4-3,TRBJ2-3,TGCGCCAGCAGCCAAGCGGGGGAAGCCACAGATACGCAGTATTTT,CASSQAGEATDTQYF
NA,NA,TRBV21-1,TRBJ1-6,TGTGCCAGCAGCAACTATGACCGGTTTACCCCTACAAAAGAATCACCCCTCCACTTT,CASSNYDRFTPTKESPLHF
TRBD1,NA,TRBV4-2,TRBJ2-7,TGTGCCAGCAGCCACGCCCCACGGGACAGTACCTACGAGCAGTACTTC,CASSHAPRDSTYEQYF
NA,NA,TRBV29-1,TRBJ2-7,TGCAGCGTCGGGCAGGGAGGCGAGCAGTACTTC,CSVGQGGEQYF
NA,NA,TRBV7-2,TRBJ2-5,TGTGCCAGCAGCCTGGCAGGGGTGCTGGAGACCCAGTACTTC,CASSLAGVLETQYF
NA,NA,TRBV4-2,TRBJ1-6,TGTGCCAGCAGCCAAGATTCGTTGGGGAATTCACCCCTCCACTTT,CASSQDSLGNSPLHF
NA,NA,TRBV27,TRBJ2-5,TGTGCCAGCAGTTTAAAGGGGCGGTGGGCGGAGACCCAGTACTTC,CASSLKGRWAETQYF
NA,NA,TRBV3-1,TRBJ2-5,TGTGCCAGCAGCCAAGACAGGGTGGTCCAAGAGACCCAGTACTTC,CASSQDRVVQETQYF
NA,few,TRBV29-1,TRBJ2-7,TGCAGCGTTGATGGGGCCTACGAGCAGTACTTC,CSVDGAYEQYF
TRBD2,NA,TRBV29-1,TRBJ2-1,TGCAGCGTTGAGGGCCTAGCGGGGATCTCCTACAATGAGCAGTTCTTC,CSVEGLAGISYNEQFF
NA,NA,TRBV5-6,TRBJ1-2,TGTGCCAGCAGCCACTCGTATGGCTACACCTTC,CASSHSYGYTF
NA,NA,TRBV6-5,TRBJ2-3,TGTGCCAGCAAGGGGGACACAGATACGCAGTATTTT,CASKGDTDTQYF